A selection of T cell receptor beta chains follows, all from one sample in a study of T cell repertoires in cytomegalovirus infection. The antigens these receptors bind are not known. TCRdb re-called the reads through MiXCR, storing one row per CDR3 protein. Of a few hundred thousand distinct CDR3 sequences detected, 30% to 40% appear once; the ten largest clones hold roughly a sixth. The sequences come from cultured PBMCs, collected from culture after CMV antigen stimulation. The receptors come from a human donor in good health (CMV status not recorded). Some clones in this sample may be carry-over from other donors' samples. Both conserved end residues are part of each CDR3. The D gene is left open where the match is weak. Clone size is given for some rows only: seen once, a few or many times, or a class if the clone is expanded.

CDR3nt | CDR3aa | d_gene | j_gene | abundance | v_gene
TGTGCCAGCAGTTTAGCGGGGTCCGGGAGGCGGGGGATGTACATTCAGTACTTC | CASSLAGSGRRGMYIQYF | TRBD2 | TRBJ2-4 | - | TRBV12-3/TRBV12-4
TGTGCCAGCAGTGAACGGGTGGGCACCGGGGAGCTGTTTTTT | CASSERVGTGELFF | - | TRBJ2-2 | many | TRBV2
TGTGCCAGCAGCTATGGGACTAGCGGGAGGCTATCGCAAGAGACCCAGTACTTC | CASSYGTSGRLSQETQYF | TRBD2 | TRBJ2-5 | - | TRBV11-2
TGTGCCAGCAGTTACTCGAACCGGCGAACTAGCACAGATACGCAGTATTTT | CASSYSNRRTSTDTQYF | - | TRBJ2-3 | few | TRBV6-6
TGTGCCAGTATGTCGCAGGGGCGTTACACTGAAGCTTTCTTT | CASMSQGRYTEAFF | - | TRBJ1-1 | many | TRBV19
TGTGCCAGCAGCTTAGGCCTAGCGGGAGAAGGGACCCAGTACTTC | CASSLGLAGEGTQYF | TRBD2 | TRBJ2-5 | - | TRBV11-3
TGTGCCACGAGGGACTATGGCTACACCTTC | CATRDYGYTF | - | TRBJ1-2 | few | TRBV10-3
TGTGCCAGTAGTGCCCTACTAACAAGGAGCTCCTACAATGAGCAGTTCTTC | CASSALLTRSSYNEQFF | - | TRBJ2-1 | - | TRBV19
TGTGCCAGCAGTTTGGGCATCGGGGGAAGGCCACAAGAGACCCAGTACTTC | CASSLGIGGRPQETQYF | - | TRBJ2-5 | - | TRBV12-3/TRBV12-4
TGCAGTGCTAGAGATCTTAGGGACAGCACGTACGAGCAGTACTTC | CSARDLRDSTYEQYF | TRBD1 | TRBJ2-7 | few | TRBV20-1
TGTGCCAGCAGTCCGGAGACAGGGAGAAGGTATGAGCAGTTCTTC | CASSPETGRRYEQFF | TRBD1 | TRBJ2-1 | once | TRBV12-3/TRBV12-4
TGCAGTGCTAGCGGGGTAATGGGCTACAATGAGCAGTTCTTC | CSASGVMGYNEQFF | - | TRBJ2-1 | - | TRBV20-1
TGTGCCAGTAGTCACCAGGGAGCGGAGACCCAGTACTTC | CASSHQGAETQYF | - | TRBJ2-5 | few | TRBV19
TGTGCCAGCAGCTCACCGGGACTTCAAGAGACCCAGTACTTC | CASSSPGLQETQYF | - | TRBJ2-5 | - | TRBV5-6
TGTGCTAGTGGTTTGGTCCCCACCGGGACAGGGGGCAATCAGCCCCAGCATTTT | CASGLVPTGTGGNQPQHF | TRBD1 | TRBJ1-5 | few | TRBV12-5
TGTGCCAGCAGTTTATCGGACATCTACACAGATACGCAGTATTTT | CASSLSDIYTDTQYF | - | TRBJ2-3 | few | TRBV27
TGCGCCAGCAGCTCGGCCCGCGGGACAGTTAAAAACTATGGCTACACCTTC | CASSSARGTVKNYGYTF | TRBD1 | TRBJ1-2 | few | TRBV5-1
TGTGCCAGCAGCTTACAGGGGGCAGCAGAATCACCCCTCCACTTT | CASSLQGAAESPLHF | TRBD1 | TRBJ1-6 | many | TRBV7-8
TGTGCCAGCAGCAAAGGATCTAGCGCCGGGATGTATAATGAGCAGTTCTTC | CASSKGSSAGMYNEQFF | - | TRBJ2-1 | - | TRBV7-2
TGTGCCAGCAGCCCCCCGGGGGTTGGAAACACCATATATTTT | CASSPPGVGNTIYF | - | TRBJ1-3 | - | TRBV7-4
TGTGCCAGCAGCTTAGTGGCAGGGATGAATTCACCCCTCCACTTT | CASSLVAGMNSPLHF | - | TRBJ1-6 | many | TRBV7-2
TGTGCCAGCAGTGAAGGACTCGCTGAAGCTTTCTTT | CASSEGLAEAFF | - | TRBJ1-1 | - | TRBV6-1
TGTGCCAGCAGTTACTACCAACTAGCGGGGAGCTCTGGGGCCAACGTCCTGACTTTC | CASSYYQLAGSSGANVLTF | TRBD2 | TRBJ2-6 | few | TRBV6-6
TGTGCCAGCAGAATACTAGCCGACCAAGAGACCCAGTACTTC | CASRILADQETQYF | - | TRBJ2-5 | few | TRBV10-3
TGTGCCACCAGCAGACCAGGGAAGGCTTTCTTT | CATSRPGKAFF | - | TRBJ1-1 | few | TRBV15
TGTGCCAGCAGTGTTGGCGGGAGAGAAGCCCAGTACTTC | CASSVGGREAQYF | TRBD2 | TRBJ2-5 | few | TRBV6-6
TGTGCCAGCAGCCAAACCTTAGGATCTGGAAACACCATATATTTT | CASSQTLGSGNTIYF | - | TRBJ1-3 | - | TRBV7-2
TGTGCCAGCCGCTGGCGCCCTAGCTCCTACAATGAGCAGTTCTTC | CASRWRPSSYNEQFF | - | TRBJ2-1 | few | TRBV7-2
TGTGCCAGCAGTCGACAGCCTTCACCCCTCCACTTT | CASSRQPSPLHF | - | TRBJ1-6 | few | TRBV12-3/TRBV12-4
TGTGCCAGCACGAAGGGCGCTCGTGGCGAGCAGTACTTC | CASTKGARGEQYF | - | TRBJ2-7 | - | TRBV12-3/TRBV12-4
TGTGCCAGCAGCCAAGAGGGGGGCTCCTACGAGCAGTACTTC | CASSQEGGSYEQYF | - | TRBJ2-7 | - | TRBV3-1
TGTGCCAGCAGTTTTCGGACGTCTATGAACACTGAAGCTTTCTTT | CASSFRTSMNTEAFF | - | TRBJ1-1 | many | TRBV28
TGTGCCTGGAGGCCTCTCCCTGGCGGGAGCTACAATGAGCAGTTCTTC | CAWRPLPGGSYNEQFF | TRBD2 | TRBJ2-1 | - | TRBV30
TGTGCCAGCAGCTTACGGACTAGTTTTGATACGCAGTATTTT | CASSLRTSFDTQYF | TRBD2 | TRBJ2-3 | - | TRBV7-6
TGTGCCTCCAGGGTCTCAATAACGTTAAACTATGGCTACACCTTC | CASRVSITLNYGYTF | - | TRBJ1-2 | - | TRBV19
TGTGCCAGCAGTAATACGGGAGAGTTACTTAGCGAGCAGTACTTC | CASSNTGELLSEQYF | - | TRBJ2-7 | - | TRBV6-2/TRBV6-3
TGTGCCAGCGGGGGGGTAGGGGAATACAATTACGAGCAGTACTTC | CASGGVGEYNYEQYF | TRBD2 | TRBJ2-7 | - | TRBV27
TGTGCCACCAGCAGAGGGACGGACTATAATTCACCCCTCCACTTT | CATSRGTDYNSPLHF | - | TRBJ1-6 | - | TRBV15
TGCAGTGCTAGAGATTACCCGGGTGCTTTCTTT | CSARDYPGAFF | - | TRBJ1-1 | - | TRBV20-1
TGCAGTGCTAAGCCAGCGGGACAAAAAGGAGGAAACACCATATATTTT | CSAKPAGQKGGNTIYF | - | TRBJ1-3 | - | TRBV20-1
TGTGCCAGCAGCTTAGGTTACACCGGGGAGCTGTTTTTT | CASSLGYTGELFF | - | TRBJ2-2 | many | TRBV7-2
TGTGCCAGCAATCCTGACACGTTCCTTTACAATGAGCAGTTCTTC | CASNPDTFLYNEQFF | - | TRBJ2-1 | - | TRBV28
TGTGCCAGCAGCTTGGGGCGGGAGAAGTCGCATACGCAGTATTTT | CASSLGREKSHTQYF | TRBD2 | TRBJ2-3 | many | TRBV7-2
TGTGCCAGCTCACCTACCAGATACAATGAGCAGTTCTTC | CASSPTRYNEQFF | - | TRBJ2-1 | few | TRBV18
TGTGCCGTTTCCTGGACCGAGGGCGACGAGCAGTACTTC | CAVSWTEGDEQYF | - | TRBJ2-7 | - | TRBV7-2
TGTGCCAGCAGTTACGCAGTCGACGGGGACATTCAGTACTTC | CASSYAVDGDIQYF | - | TRBJ2-4 | few | TRBV6-2/TRBV6-3
TGTGCCAGCAGTGACAGGAGACGCACAGATACGCAGTATTTT | CASSDRRRTDTQYF | - | TRBJ2-3 | - | TRBV6-1
TGTGCCAGCAGTTCCTTGCTCGAGCAGTACTTC | CASSSLLEQYF | - | TRBJ2-7 | - | TRBV28
TGTGCCAGCAGCTCCCGCGGGGGAGGGACCGGGGAGCTGTTTTTT | CASSSRGGGTGELFF | TRBD2 | TRBJ2-2 | few | TRBV7-3
TGTGCCAGCAGCTTAGATCGATCCCGTGCAGGGGGAGATACGCAGTATTTT | CASSLDRSRAGGDTQYF | TRBD1 | TRBJ2-3 | few | TRBV11-3
TGCGCCAGCAGCCTTAACCGGGACAGTCAATCCTACGAGCAGTACTTC | CASSLNRDSQSYEQYF | TRBD1 | TRBJ2-7 | few | TRBV4-1
TGTGCCAGCAGCCTTAGGGCGGGTACCTACGAGCAGTACTTC | CASSLRAGTYEQYF | - | TRBJ2-7 | few | TRBV7-2
TGCAGCGTTCCCGGGACAGGGGGAGACGAGCAGTACTTC | CSVPGTGGDEQYF | TRBD1 | TRBJ2-7 | - | TRBV29-1
TGTGCCAGCAGCTCCCCCCACTTGGGGCAGTTCTTC | CASSSPHLGQFF | - | TRBJ2-1 | few | TRBV7-2
TGTGCCAGCAGTTATGGACTAGCGAGAATCAATGAGCAGTTCTTC | CASSYGLARINEQFF | TRBD2 | TRBJ2-1 | - | TRBV28
TGTGCCAGCAGCCCCAGTGTAGCGGACTCCTACGAGCAGTACTTC | CASSPSVADSYEQYF | - | TRBJ2-7 | - | TRBV9
TGTGCCAGCAGCTTAGAATTGACAGGAGGATATAGCAATCAGCCCCAGCATTTT | CASSLELTGGYSNQPQHF | - | TRBJ1-5 | few | TRBV7-2
TGTGCCAGTAGTGAACGACTAGCGGGAGCTTCAGTCTACAATGAGCAGTTCTTC | CASSERLAGASVYNEQFF | TRBD2 | TRBJ2-1 | many | TRBV19
TGTGCCAGCGGTAGGACAGCGATATCGGGGCAAGAGACCCAGTACTTC | CASGRTAISGQETQYF | - | TRBJ2-5 | - | TRBV27